One TCR beta chain is described in this entry. Antigen specificity is unknown. Template-switching 5'RACE yielded the TCR cDNA; a universal primer site and UMIs were added in the process. TCRdb itself ran the 5' RACE reads through MiXCR, one entry per CDR3 protein. The table records about 370,000 distinct CDR3 sequences, around 10% of them present only once. The CDR3 loop spans 15 amino acids. V dropped 8 bases and J dropped 4; count of bases not matched to a gene: 11. Germline values: CDR1 MNHEY, CDR2 SVGEGT. The data are from a study of T cells after yellow fever vaccination. About the study: SMART-Seq v4 Ultra Low Input prepared the low-cell-number fractions. Study-wide results and limits: Subsequent to the booster, the majority of primary-vaccination clones reappeared (approximately 95% CD4, 88% CD8). Weaker overall, the secondary response nonetheless peaked faster (day 5 versus 15).

The rearrangement uses TRBV6-2 or TRBV6-3 and TRBJ2-3; TRBD2 matches 8 bases. The material was PBMCs, obtained on the day of the first yellow fever vaccination. This receptor was identified in a man between 18 and 35 years old who received the YFV17D yellow fever vaccine. CDR3 DNA: TGTGCCAGCTCGGACCCCCCGGGGGGGCCAGATACGCAGTATTTT. Protein product: CASSDPPGGPDTQYF.